This entry describes one T cell receptor beta chain. Its target is not known. These data are taken from a study of graft-versus-host responses after intestinal transplantation. Study-wide findings and caveats: Peak circulating GvH clone levels were associated with early post-transplant HvG declines. GvH clones were identified in recipient marrow, with some first appearing in ileum or blood.

Here immunoSEQ multiplex PCR was the method, and the copy in TCRdb shows in-frame clones only, minus some. The top ten clones hold more than 2.5% of a sample with around 120,000 clones, approximately 95% of them seen once. The specimen was unstimulated CD8+ T cells sorted from spleen or lymph node cells, collected before intestinal transplant. This receptor was taken from a human donor who received an intestinal transplant.

CDR3 region: CASNFGVTGAGYTF. As DNA, the CDR3 is TGTGCCAGCAACTTTGGGGTAACAGGGGCCGGCTACACCTTC. The chain employs TRBV5-8 and TRBJ1-2; TRBD1 aligns across 7 bases. The germline V gene has CDR1 SGHTS and CDR2 YDEGEE. Trimming cost V 6 bases and J 8 bases; bases outside gene matches: 13. The CDR3 extends over 14 amino acids.